This entry describes one T cell receptor (beta chain). Its antigen is not known. The data originate from a study of cytomegalovirus exposure and HLA in healthy donors. Study background: Among the approximately 400 donors who were genotyped, approximately 76% fell in the genetic ancestry cluster that is associated with self-reported Caucasian donors.

The study's findings and limits: Later analysis identified a missense DCLRE1C variant that was linked to TCR beta V- and J-gene trimming. In a later analysis, HLA-associated TCR beta chains were more clonally expanded than equally common others. Using a false discovery rate of 0.05, a later analysis showed that approximately 17,000 TCR beta sequences were associated with HLA alleles.

Researchers ran the PCR with 60 Vbeta and 13 Jbeta primers. Clones were sequenced by immunoSEQ multiplex PCR, and TCRdb holds only the in-frame ones, with some missing. The table has 150,000 or so clones, about three quarters seen once. This clonotype was obtained from a woman aged 35 to 49 in good health and CMV-seronegative. Input material: PBMCs.

The CDR3 DNA is TGTGCCAGCAGTTTAATCACTAGCGGGATGTACTACGAGCAGTACTTC. This encodes CASSLITSGMYYEQYF. The rearrangement links TRBV28 to TRBJ2-7; TRBD2 aligns across 10 bases. The V and J ends lost 2 bases and 3 bases, in that order; junction bases with no gene match: 7. The germline V gene has CDR1 MDHEN and CDR2 SYDVKM. The CDR3 consists of 16 residues. Full variable domain (remainder filled in from reference TRBV28 and TRBJ2-7): DVKVTQSSRYLVKRTGEKVFLECVQDMDHENMFWYRQDPGLGLRLIYFSYDVKMKEKGDIPEGYSVSREKKERFSLILESASTNQTSMYLCASSLITSGMYYEQYFGPGTRLTVT.